This T cell receptor beta chain was observed in a study of cytomegalovirus exposure and HLA in healthy donors. Trimming cost V 3 bases and J 1 base; bases outside gene matches: 7. CDR1 and CDR2 from the germline V gene are SNHLY and FYNNEI. The CDR3 is 17 amino acids. The PCR had 60 Vbeta and 13 Jbeta primers. Here immunoSEQ multiplex PCR was the method, and the copy in TCRdb shows in-frame clones only, minus some. The table shows approximately 160,000 clones, with over 80% occurring only once. This chain joins TRBV2 and TRBJ2-7, with 12 positions matching TRBD1. This receptor was obtained from a human donor in good health. The specimen was PBMCs. Written as DNA, the CDR3 is TGTGCCAGCAGTGATATGGGACAGGGGGCCGGATCCTACGAGCAGTACTTC. Its translation: CASSDMGQGAGSYEQYF.